Listed below are T cell receptor beta chains from one sample, sequenced in a study of CD8+ T cells in alopecia areata. The method was immunoSEQ multiplex PCR; TCRdb's version includes in-frame clones alone and lacks a portion of them. The data contain 95,000 to 150,000 clones, about 59% of them singletons. The sequenced sample was CD4+ T cells sorted from blood, obtained at week 4, from a patient treated with tofacitinib. The receptors were sampled from a human donor with alopecia areata. CDR3s include the opening cysteine and the closing phenylalanine or tryptophan. The D gene is left open where the match is weak. For some rows the clone size is stated as once, few or many, or as a class when expanded; others skip it.

D: TRBD2
J: TRBJ2-3
size: -
length: 15
V: TRBV4-2
DNA: TGTGCCAGCAACTTAGCGGGGGGTCTCACAGATACGCAGTATTTT
CDR3: CASNLAGGLTDTQYF

D: TRBD1
J: TRBJ2-2
size: -
length: 15
V: TRBV5-1
DNA: TGCGCCAGCAGCTTGGGACAGGGGAACACCGGGGAGCTGTTTTTT
CDR3: CASSLGQGNTGELFF

D: -
J: TRBJ1-1
size: few
length: 14
V: TRBV7-9
DNA: TGTGCCAGCAGCTTAGGGGAGATGAACACTGAAGCTTTCTTT
CDR3: CASSLGEMNTEAFF

D: -
J: TRBJ2-7
size: few
length: 14
V: TRBV2
DNA: TGTGCCAGCAACGTCGGGGGAACGTCCTACGAGCAGTACTTC
CDR3: CASNVGGTSYEQYF

D: -
J: TRBJ1-2
size: -
length: 14
V: TRBV5-1
DNA: TGCGCCAGCAGCTTGAGGGGGTCTAACTATGGCTACACCTTC
CDR3: CASSLRGSNYGYTF

D: -
J: TRBJ1-2
size: few
length: 13
V: TRBV7-2
DNA: TGTGCCAGCAGCTTCGGGACGGTCTATGGCTACACCTTC
CDR3: CASSFGTVYGYTF

D: -
J: TRBJ2-7
size: few
length: 11
V: TRBV27
DNA: TGTGCCAGCAGTCCGGGTTACGAGCAGTACTTC
CDR3: CASSPGYEQYF

D: -
J: TRBJ1-5
size: -
length: 14
V: TRBV27
DNA: TGTGCCAGCAGCCCTGTCCGGGGAGATCAGCCCCAGCATTTT
CDR3: CASSPVRGDQPQHF

D: -
J: TRBJ1-2
size: -
length: 13
V: TRBV9
DNA: TGTGCCAGCAGCGTAGCGGGGAACTATGGCTACACCTTC
CDR3: CASSVAGNYGYTF

D: -
J: TRBJ1-2
size: -
length: 16
V: TRBV14
DNA: TGTGCCAGCAGCCAAGATTGGGCAGCCACTAACTATGGCTACACCTTC
CDR3: CASSQDWAATNYGYTF

D: -
J: TRBJ2-6
size: -
length: 16
V: TRBV4-1
DNA: TGCGCCAGCAGCCAAGAGCGAAGCTCTGGGGCCAACGTCCTGACTTTC
CDR3: CASSQERSSGANVLTF

D: -
J: TRBJ2-5
size: -
length: 15
V: TRBV18
DNA: TGTGCCAGCTCACCACCGAAGGGAGGAAGGGAGACCCAGTACTTC
CDR3: CASSPPKGGRETQYF

D: -
J: TRBJ2-7
size: -
length: 11
V: TRBV25-1
DNA: TGTGCCAGCACCCGGGGGTACGAGCAGTACTTC
CDR3: CASTRGYEQYF

D: -
J: TRBJ1-4
size: -
length: 15
V: TRBV15
DNA: TGTGCCACCAGCAGAGACAGGGCAACTAATGAAAAACTGTTTTTT
CDR3: CATSRDRATNEKLFF

D: TRBD1
J: TRBJ1-6
size: few
length: 14
V: TRBV7-8
DNA: TGTGCCAGCAGCTTAGGACAGGGCGGATCACCCCTCCACTTT
CDR3: CASSLGQGGSPLHF

D: -
J: TRBJ1-4
size: few
length: 15
V: TRBV4-2
DNA: TGTGCCAGCAGCCAAGTCGAGGAGTCTAATGAAAAACTGTTTTTT
CDR3: CASSQVEESNEKLFF

D: TRBD1
J: TRBJ1-2
size: -
length: 17
V: TRBV4-3
DNA: TGCGCCAGCAGCCAAGAAGCTACAGGGGCCACTAACTATGGCTACACCTTC
CDR3: CASSQEATGATNYGYTF

D: TRBD1
J: TRBJ1-1
size: -
length: 15
V: TRBV5-1
DNA: TGCGCCAGCAGCCCCCAGACAGGGGAGCACACTGAAGCTTTCTTT
CDR3: CASSPQTGEHTEAFF

D: -
J: TRBJ2-7
size: -
length: 14
V: TRBV7-9
DNA: TGTGCCAGCAGCCTATCGACAGGCTCCTACGAGCAGTACTTC
CDR3: CASSLSTGSYEQYF

D: TRBD2
J: TRBJ2-7
size: -
length: 16
V: TRBV4-3
DNA: TGCGCCAGCAGCCAAGATGGGGCTAGCGGGGCCTACGAGCAGTACTTC
CDR3: CASSQDGASGAYEQYF

D: TRBD1
J: TRBJ2-5
size: -
length: 15
V: TRBV5-1
DNA: TGCGCCAGCAGCTTGGCCGGACAGGCGGGAGAGACCCAGTACTTC
CDR3: CASSLAGQAGETQYF

D: -
J: TRBJ2-5
size: -
length: 10
V: TRBV29-1
DNA: TGCAGCGTAGGAAAGGAGACCCAGTACTTC
CDR3: CSVGKETQYF

D: -
J: TRBJ1-1
size: many
length: 17
V: TRBV18
DNA: TGTGCCAGCTCACCCGGACCTGCTCTGGGCGCCGAAACTGAAGCTTTCTTT
CDR3: CASSPGPALGAETEAFF

D: -
J: TRBJ2-2
size: once
length: 15
V: TRBV4-3
DNA: TGCGCCAGCAGCCAAGAGGCCCAGAACACCGGGGAGCTGTTTTTT
CDR3: CASSQEAQNTGELFF

D: TRBD1
J: TRBJ2-5
size: -
length: 13
V: TRBV5-4
DNA: TGTGCCAGCAGCCCGACAGGGGAAGAGACCCAGTACTTC
CDR3: CASSPTGEETQYF

D: -
J: TRBJ1-1
size: -
length: 13
V: TRBV5-4
DNA: TGTGCCAGCAGCCCGATGACAGACACTGAAGCTTTCTTT
CDR3: CASSPMTDTEAFF

D: -
J: TRBJ2-3
size: -
length: 14
V: TRBV7-3
DNA: TGTGCCAGCAGCTCGAGGACAAGAACAGATACGCAGTATTTT
CDR3: CASSSRTRTDTQYF

D: -
J: TRBJ2-7
size: -
length: 13
V: TRBV5-1
DNA: TGCGCCAGCAGCCGGTCTAACGACTACGAGCAGTACTTC
CDR3: CASSRSNDYEQYF

D: TRBD1
J: TRBJ1-6
size: -
length: 13
V: TRBV29-1
DNA: TGCAGCGTCGCCGGGACAGCAAATTCACCCCTCCACTTT
CDR3: CSVAGTANSPLHF

D: TRBD1
J: TRBJ1-1
size: -
length: 15
V: TRBV5-1
DNA: TGCGCCAGCAGCTTGTCAGCTGGACAGGGCACTGAAGCTTTCTTT
CDR3: CASSLSAGQGTEAFF

D: TRBD2
J: TRBJ2-3
size: -
length: 15
V: TRBV29-1
DNA: TGCAGCGTCGATGGGACTAGTTTCGGGCCAGATACGCAGTATTTT
CDR3: CSVDGTSFGPDTQYF

D: -
J: TRBJ2-5
size: -
length: 13
V: TRBV29-1
DNA: TGCAGCGTTGATGCTCGACCCCCGGGGACCCAGTACTTC
CDR3: CSVDARPPGTQYF

D: TRBD1
J: TRBJ2-2
size: -
length: 15
V: TRBV25-1
DNA: TGTGCCAGCAGTCCAGGGGGTGGGACCACCGGGGAGCTGTTTTTT
CDR3: CASSPGGGTTGELFF

D: -
J: TRBJ2-3
size: -
length: 13
V: TRBV5-1
DNA: TGCGCCAGCAGGATTGGGGCCACAGATACGCAGTATTTT
CDR3: CASRIGATDTQYF

D: -
J: TRBJ2-4
size: once
length: 16
V: TRBV4-1
DNA: TGCGCCAGCAGCCAAGATTCAGAGCTAGCCAAAAACATTCAGTACTTC
CDR3: CASSQDSELAKNIQYF

D: -
J: TRBJ2-7
size: few
length: 11
V: TRBV5-8
DNA: TGTGCCAGCACGGGACGCAGCGAGCAGTACTTC
CDR3: CASTGRSEQYF

D: TRBD1
J: TRBJ2-5
size: -
length: 15
V: TRBV19
DNA: TGTGCCAGTAAGGGCGGTGGGACAGGGAAAGAGACCCAGTACTTC
CDR3: CASKGGGTGKETQYF

D: TRBD1
J: TRBJ2-2
size: -
length: 14
V: TRBV9
DNA: TGTGCCAGCGGACAGGTACTGAACACCGGGGAGCTGTTTTTT
CDR3: CASGQVLNTGELFF

D: TRBD2
J: TRBJ2-3
size: -
length: 18
V: TRBV4-1
DNA: TGCGCCAGCAGCCAAGAGTATGGTGGGACTAGCGGTCGAGATACGCAGTATTTT
CDR3: CASSQEYGGTSGRDTQYF

D: -
J: TRBJ2-7
size: few
length: 16
V: TRBV6-5
DNA: TGTGCCAGCAGTTACTCCGGATCGAACATTTTCTACGAGCAGTACTTC
CDR3: CASSYSGSNIFYEQYF

D: -
J: TRBJ1-2
size: -
length: 11
V: TRBV7-8
DNA: TGTGCCAGCAGCGTTGGATCCCTCTACACCTTC
CDR3: CASSVGSLYTF

D: -
J: TRBJ2-5
size: -
length: 14
V: TRBV5-1
DNA: TGCGCCAGCAGCTCTTCGGGCGGCCTAGAGACCCAGTACTTC
CDR3: CASSSSGGLETQYF

D: TRBD2
J: TRBJ2-3
size: once
length: 17
V: TRBV4-1
DNA: TGCGCCAGCAGCCCCAAAAGGACTAGCGGGGGGACAGATACGCAGTATTTT
CDR3: CASSPKRTSGGTDTQYF

D: -
J: TRBJ1-1
size: -
length: 14
V: TRBV7-2
DNA: TGTGCCAGCAGCTTGTTTCGGTCTCCCACTGAAGCTTTCTTT
CDR3: CASSLFRSPTEAFF

D: TRBD1
J: TRBJ2-7
size: -
length: 15
V: TRBV29-1
DNA: TGCAGCGCGACCCCGGGACAGGGGGGTTCCTACGAGCAGTACTTC
CDR3: CSATPGQGGSYEQYF

D: -
J: TRBJ1-1
size: few
length: 14
V: TRBV4-1
DNA: TGCGCCAGCAGCCGGCCAAACTTCGGGGGTGAAGCTTTCTTT
CDR3: CASSRPNFGGEAFF